The clone carrying this T cell receptor beta chain was counted a single time. Its antigen is not known. The CDR3 is made up of 15 amino acids. The J segment lost 8 bases and the V segment lost 2 bases, leaving 8 bases of the junction unmatched. Germline loops: CDR1 MNHEY, CDR2 SVGAGI. The method was immunoSEQ multiplex PCR; TCRdb's version includes in-frame clones alone and lacks a portion of them. This table has 30,000 to 45,000 clones, 70% to 85% appearing once. The data originate from a study of somatic mutations in cytotoxic T cells in rheumatoid arthritis. General observations from the study: Patients with rheumatoid arthritis showed a slight underrepresentation of TRBV07, a finding that was never subjected to any adjustment for multiple comparisons.

The chain carries TRBV6-5 and TRBJ1-4; 7 bases map to TRBD1. The sequenced material came from CD8+ T cells sorted from blood. This TCR derives from a man aged 35-49 years in good health. CDR3 protein: CASSYGRDRYEKLFF. CDR3 bases: TGTGCCAGCAGTTACGGACGGGACAGATACGAAAAACTGTTTTTT.